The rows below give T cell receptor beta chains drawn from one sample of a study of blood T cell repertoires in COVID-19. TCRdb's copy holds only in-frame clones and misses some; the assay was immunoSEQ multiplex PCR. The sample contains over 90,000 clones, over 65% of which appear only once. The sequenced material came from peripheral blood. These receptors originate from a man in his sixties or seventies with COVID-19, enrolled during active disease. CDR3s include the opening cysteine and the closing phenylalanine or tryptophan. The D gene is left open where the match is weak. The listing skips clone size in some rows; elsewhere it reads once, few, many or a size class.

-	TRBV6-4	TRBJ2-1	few	CASSDSAVGIEQFF	TGTGCCAGCAGTGACTCTGCGGTCGGGATCGAGCAGTTCTTC
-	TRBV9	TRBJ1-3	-	CASSVGPLSGGTIYF	TGTGCCAGCAGCGTAGGACCGCTGTCGGGTGGCACCATATATTTT
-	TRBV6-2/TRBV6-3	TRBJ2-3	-	CASSYLGSVDTQYF	TGTGCCAGCAGTTACCTCGGGAGCGTCGATACGCAGTATTTT
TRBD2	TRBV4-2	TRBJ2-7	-	CASSQVTSGRALYEQYF	TGTGCCAGCAGCCAGGTGACTAGCGGGAGGGCCTTATACGAGCAGTACTTC
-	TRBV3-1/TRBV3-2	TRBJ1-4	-	CASSYPIHEVKLFF	TGTGCCAGCAGCTACCCTATTCATGAAGTAAAACTGTTTTTT
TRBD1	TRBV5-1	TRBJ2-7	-	CASSPLQGTSYEQYF	TGCGCCAGCAGCCCATTACAGGGGACCTCCTACGAGCAGTACTTC
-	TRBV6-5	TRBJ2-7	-	CASSYKQGSTYEQYF	TGTGCCAGCAGTTACAAACAGGGTAGTACCTACGAGCAGTACTTC
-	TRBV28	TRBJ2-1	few	CAITPTASSYNEQFF	TGTGCCATCACCCCGACAGCGAGCTCCTACAATGAGCAGTTCTTC
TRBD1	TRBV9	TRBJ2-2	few	CASSVRQGVTGELFF	TGTGCCAGCAGCGTGAGGCAGGGGGTAACGGGGGAGCTGTTTTTT
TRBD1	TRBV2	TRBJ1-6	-	CASRTGSQNSPLHF	TGTGCCAGCAGGACAGGGAGTCAGAATTCACCCCTCCACTTT
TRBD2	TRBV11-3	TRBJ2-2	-	CASSPGRTSEDTGELFF	TGTGCCAGCAGCCCGGGGCGGACTAGCGAAGACACCGGGGAGCTGTTTTTT
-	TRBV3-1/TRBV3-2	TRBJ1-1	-	CASREDSLNTEAFF	TGTGCCAGCAGGGAGGACAGCTTGAACACTGAAGCTTTCTTT
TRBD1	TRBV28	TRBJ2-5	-	CASSLSGTGVETQYF	TGTGCCAGCAGTTTATCCGGGACAGGGGTAGAGACCCAGTACTTC
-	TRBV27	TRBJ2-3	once	CASSLRRAAGGSTDTQYF	TGTGCCAGCAGTTTAAGGAGGGCCGCTGGGGGATCCACAGATACGCAGTATTTT
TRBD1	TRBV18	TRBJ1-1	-	CASSPVSQGVYIEAFF	TGTGCCAGCTCACCCGTCTCACAGGGGGTTTATATTGAAGCTTTCTTT
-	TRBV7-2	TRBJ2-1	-	CASSHQGSSYNEQFF	TGTGCCAGCAGCCACCAGGGTAGCTCCTACAATGAGCAGTTCTTC
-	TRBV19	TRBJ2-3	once	CASSIGLTSTDTQYF	TGTGCCAGTAGTATCGGACTTACAAGCACAGATACGCAGTATTTT
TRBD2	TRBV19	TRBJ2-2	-	CASSSGSGTGELFF	TGTGCCAGTAGTAGCGGGAGTGGGACCGGGGAGCTGTTTTTT
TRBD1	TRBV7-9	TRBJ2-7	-	CASSPYTGVGEQYF	TGTGCCAGCAGCCCCTATACAGGGGTGGGGGAGCAGTACTTC
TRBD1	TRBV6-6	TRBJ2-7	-	CASSMGQGAKEQYF	TGTGCCAGCAGTATGGGACAGGGGGCGAAGGAGCAGTACTTC
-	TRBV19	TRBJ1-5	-	CASSILGRRGVNQPQHF	TGTGCCAGTAGTATACTGGGCAGGCGCGGGGTTAATCAGCCCCAGCATTTT
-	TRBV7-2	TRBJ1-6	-	CASSLSPRLSYNSPLHF	TGTGCCAGCAGCTTGAGTCCAAGACTCTCCTATAATTCACCCCTCCACTTT
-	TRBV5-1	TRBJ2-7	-	CASSPVQGRVEQYF	TGCGCCAGCAGCCCCGTTCAGGGTCGTGTTGAGCAGTACTTC
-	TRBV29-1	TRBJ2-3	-	CSVVEGTDTQYF	TGCAGCGTTGTTGAGGGTACAGATACGCAGTATTTT
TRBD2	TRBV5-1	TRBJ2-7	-	CASSPRTSGGSYEQYF	TGCGCCAGCAGCCCACGGACTAGCGGGGGTTCCTACGAGCAGTACTTC
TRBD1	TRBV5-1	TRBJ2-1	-	CASSLGGQGNEQFF	TGCGCCAGCAGCTTGGGAGGACAGGGCAATGAGCAGTTCTTC
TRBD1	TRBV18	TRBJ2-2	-	CASSPGTAPTGELFF	TGTGCCAGCTCACCAGGGACAGCTCCCACCGGGGAGCTGTTTTTT
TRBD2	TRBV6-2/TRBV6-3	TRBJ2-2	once	CASSYPDRLAGGPTGELFF	TGTGCCAGCAGTTACCCCGACCGACTAGCGGGAGGCCCCACCGGGGAGCTGTTTTTT
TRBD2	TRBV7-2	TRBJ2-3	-	CASSPRLAGGSDTQYF	TGTGCCAGCAGCCCTCGACTAGCGGGAGGGTCAGATACGCAGTATTTT
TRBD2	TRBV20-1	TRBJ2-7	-	CSASFSGRMYEQYF	TGCAGTGCTAGTTTCAGCGGGAGGATGTACGAGCAGTACTTC
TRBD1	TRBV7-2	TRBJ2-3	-	CASSPGQVTDTQYF	TGTGCCAGCAGCCCCGGACAGGTCACAGATACGCAGTATTTT
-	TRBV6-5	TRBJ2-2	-	CATYTGELFF	TGTGCCACCTACACCGGGGAGCTGTTTTTT
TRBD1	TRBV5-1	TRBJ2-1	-	CASSMNQGAYNEQFF	TGCGCCAGCAGCATGAACCAGGGGGCCTACAATGAGCAGTTCTTC
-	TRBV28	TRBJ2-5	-	CASSLGVSYVGARETQYF	TGTGCCAGCAGTTTAGGGGTTAGTTATGTGGGGGCAAGAGAGACCCAGTACTTC
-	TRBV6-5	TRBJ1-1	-	CASTPLGGAEAFF	TGTGCCAGCACCCCCCTTGGGGGGGCTGAAGCTTTCTTT
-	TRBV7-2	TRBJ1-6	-	CASSSLKESPLHF	TGTGCCAGCAGCAGCCTGAAAGAATCACCCCTCCACTTT
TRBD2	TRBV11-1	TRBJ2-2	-	CASRTSGSLTGELFF	TGTGCCAGCAGGACTAGCGGGAGTCTCACCGGGGAGCTGTTTTTT
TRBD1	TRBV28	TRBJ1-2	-	CASRPTGGLGDYGYTF	TGTGCCAGCAGGCCGACAGGGGGCCTGGGAGACTATGGCTACACCTTC
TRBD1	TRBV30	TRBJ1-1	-	CAWSRQGNDQAFF	TGTGCCTGGAGTAGACAGGGGAATGATCAGGCTTTCTTT
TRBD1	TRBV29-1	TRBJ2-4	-	CSADRGENIQYF	TGCAGCGCTGACAGGGGGGAAAACATTCAGTACTTC
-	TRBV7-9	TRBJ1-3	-	CASSFDGQISGNTIYF	TGTGCCAGCAGCTTTGACGGACAGATCTCTGGAAACACCATATATTTT
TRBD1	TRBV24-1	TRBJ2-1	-	CATSDPGQEYNEQFF	TGTGCCACCAGTGATCCCGGACAGGAATACAATGAGCAGTTCTTC
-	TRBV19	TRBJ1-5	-	CASMGMGAAPNQPQHF	TGTGCCAGTATGGGGATGGGGGCCGCACCCAATCAGCCCCAGCATTTT
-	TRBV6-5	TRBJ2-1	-	CASSYSGGSYNEQFF	TGTGCCAGCAGTTACTCCGGCGGCTCCTACAATGAGCAGTTCTTC
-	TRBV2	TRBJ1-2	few	CASTTLLGDYGYTF	TGTGCCAGCACAACTCTCCTGGGAGACTATGGCTACACCTTC
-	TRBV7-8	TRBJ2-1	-	CASSFPAGTLGSLYNEQFF	TGTGCCAGCAGCTTTCCAGCCGGGACACTTGGGTCTCTCTACAATGAGCAGTTCTTC
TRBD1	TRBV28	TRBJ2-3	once	CASSLYEGASTDTQYF	TGTGCCAGCAGTTTATACGAGGGGGCAAGCACAGATACGCAGTATTTT
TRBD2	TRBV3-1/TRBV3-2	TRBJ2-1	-	CASSRAGLAWNEQFF	TGTGCCAGCAGCCGGGCGGGACTAGCGTGGAATGAGCAGTTCTTC
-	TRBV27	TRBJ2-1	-	CASSLSASPYNEQFF	TGTGCCAGCAGTTTATCGGCTAGCCCATACAATGAGCAGTTCTTC
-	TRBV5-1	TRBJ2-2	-	CASSTGGTGELFF	TGCGCCAGCAGCACAGGTGGCACCGGGGAGCTGTTTTTT
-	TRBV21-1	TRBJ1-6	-	CASRYDRVYSSYNSPLHF	TGTGCCAGCAGGTACGACAGGGTTTACAGCTCCTATAATTCACCCCTCCACTTT
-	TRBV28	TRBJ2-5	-	CASSLSTGRETQYF	TGTGCCAGCAGTTTATCCACAGGGCGGGAGACCCAGTACTTC
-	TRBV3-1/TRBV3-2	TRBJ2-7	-	CARATGGLEQYF	TGTGCCAGGGCGACGGGGGGCCTGGAGCAGTACTTC
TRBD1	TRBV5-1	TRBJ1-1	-	CASSPQGLAEAFF	TGCGCCAGCAGCCCACAGGGGTTGGCTGAAGCTTTCTTT
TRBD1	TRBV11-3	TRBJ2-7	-	CASSLGQDYEQYF	TGTGCCAGCAGCCTGGGACAGGACTACGAGCAGTACTTC